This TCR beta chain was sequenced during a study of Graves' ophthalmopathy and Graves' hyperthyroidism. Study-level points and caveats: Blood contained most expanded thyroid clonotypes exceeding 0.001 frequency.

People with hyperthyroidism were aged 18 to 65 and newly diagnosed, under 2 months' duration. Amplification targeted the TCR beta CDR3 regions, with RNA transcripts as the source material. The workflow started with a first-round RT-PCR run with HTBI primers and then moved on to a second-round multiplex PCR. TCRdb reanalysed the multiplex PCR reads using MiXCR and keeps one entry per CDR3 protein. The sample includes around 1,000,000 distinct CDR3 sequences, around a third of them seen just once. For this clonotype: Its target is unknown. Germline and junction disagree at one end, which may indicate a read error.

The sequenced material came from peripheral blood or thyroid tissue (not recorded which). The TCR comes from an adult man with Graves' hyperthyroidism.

The CDR3 loop is CAISDIGADDGYTF. The CDR3 nucleotides read TGTGCCATTAGTGATATAGGGGCGGACGATGGCTACACCTTC. V is TRBV10-3 and J is TRBJ1-2; tentatively, D is TRBD1 (5 bases). The CDR3 spans 14 residues. Germline CDR1 and CDR2: ENHRY and SYGVKD.